These 23 T cell receptor beta chains came from one sample sequenced in a study of response to subunit inactivated influenza vaccine. TCRdb ran MiXCR on the RT-PCR reads and lists one entry per CDR3 protein. This sample carries roughly 620,000 distinct CDR3 sequences, 10% to 12% of them seen once, and the ten largest clones take 9.5% to 12%. These data were also reused for a study on T cells expressing NK-cell markers. That paper notes: Scientists made TCR beta cDNA using 5'RACE template switching with UMIs.

The source material was PBMCs from blood, sampled on the day of vaccination. These receptor sequences come from a man aged 50 or older who received an inactivated influenza vaccine.

V is TRBV12-3 or TRBV12-4 and J is TRBJ2-2; the D is unclear. Trimming pared 3 bases from V and 6 bases from J, leaving 8 bases between. The CDR3 is 13 amino acids. The CDR3 is CASSFISAGELFF. CDR3 sequence (DNA): TGTGCCAGCAGTTTTATATCCGCCGGGGAGCTGTTTTTT.

The chain joins TRBV9 to TRBJ2-5; 7 bases line up with TRBD2. CDR3 length: 15 residues. CDR1 SGDLS and CDR2 YYNGEE come from the germline V gene. V shed 3 bases, J shed 3 bases, and the junction held 8 bases outside the gene matches. The CDR3 is CASSAGGFTKETQYF. The DNA of the CDR3 is TGTGCCAGCAGCGCGGGGGGTTTTACGAAAGAGACCCAGTACTTC. Filled out from reference TRBV9 and TRBJ2-5, the complete variable domain reads DSGVTQTPKHLITATGQRVTLRCSPRSGDLSVYWYQQSLDQGLQFLIQYYNGEERAKGNILERFSAQQFPDLHSELNLSSLELGDSALYFCASSAGGFTKETQYFGPGTRLLVL.

This clonotype has just a few counts. The chain carries TRBV12-3 or TRBV12-4 and TRBJ2-5; TRBD2 might be the D (6 bases). V was cut by 8 bases and J by 4 bases, with 11 bases left in between. This CDR3 spans 12 amino acids. CDR3 in amino acids: CASGRIGETQYF. The CDR3 nucleotides read TGTGCCAGCGGGAGGATCGGAGAGACCCAGTACTTC.

In this sample, this clonotype turned up many times. The V and J genes are TRBV25-1 and TRBJ2-1, with D perhaps matching TRBD2 (6 bases). Germline V gene data show CDR1 as MGHDK and CDR2 as SYGVNS. The ends were cut back, 1 base at V and 5 bases at J, with 15 bases in the middle. There are 16 residues in the CDR3. The CDR3 spells CASSEFSGLSHNEQFF. CDR3 sequence (DNA): TGTGCCAGCAGTGAATTTAGCGGCCTTTCCCACAATGAGCAGTTCTTC.

This sequence joins TRBV7-9 and TRBJ1-3; D possibly corresponds to TRBD1 (5 bases). Germline CDR1 is SEHNR and CDR2 is FQNEAQ (reference sequence). The CDR3 length is 14 residues. Trimming stripped 6 bases from V and 1 base from J, with 10 bases between. The CDR3 DNA reads TGTGCCAGCAGAGAGGGGAGTTCTGGAAACACCATATATTTT. It translates to CASREGSSGNTIYF. Looking up the rest from reference TRBV7-9 and TRBJ1-3 gives the full variable domain: DTGVSQNPRHKITKRGQNVTFRCDPISEHNRLYWYRQTLGQGPEFLTYFQNEAQLEKSRLLSDRFSAERPKGSFSTLEIQRTEQGDSAMYLCASREGSSGNTIYFGEGSWLTVV.

This clonotype has at least ten counts. The V call is TRBV7-2, the J call TRBJ1-4; 8 positions agree with TRBD1. V lost 3 bases and J lost 5; bases outside the gene matches: 2. The CDR3 has 14 amino acids. From germline, CDR1 is SGHTA and CDR2 FQGNSA. CDR3 sequence: CASSLGQENEKLFF. Written as DNA, the CDR3 is TGTGCCAGCAGCTTGGGACAGGAGAATGAAAAACTGTTTTTT. Together with reference TRBV7-2 and TRBJ1-4, the CDR3 gives the full variable domain: GAGVSQSPSNKVTEKGKDVELRCDPISGHTALYWYRQSLGQGLEFLIYFQGNSAPDKSGLPSDRFSAERTGGSVSTLTIQRTQQEDSAVYLCASSLGQENEKLFFGSGTQLSVL.

The chain joins TRBV12-3 or TRBV12-4 to TRBJ1-5; D not resolved. Trimming removed 6 bases at V and 4 bases at J, with 13 bases between. The CDR3 is 14 residues long. CDR3 sequence (DNA): TGTGCCAGCAGCCCCGGGAATCTTAATCAGCCCCAGCATTTT. Translating it yields CASSPGNLNQPQHF.

This clonotype came up many times. The CDR3 spells CSARDQGLAGGKFSYEQYF. DNA of the CDR3: TGCAGTGCTAGAGATCAAGGACTAGCGGGAGGTAAATTTTCCTACGAGCAGTACTTC. V and J are TRBV20-1 and TRBJ2-7; 14 bases match TRBD2. Germline V CDR1 and CDR2: DFQATT, SNEGSKA (reference sequence). J was trimmed by 1 base and V by 0 bases; bases with no gene match: 11. This CDR3 spans 19 amino acids.

There are a few counts of this clonotype. The rearrangement uses TRBV20-1 and TRBJ2-5, with 8 bases lining up with TRBD2. V trimming: 4 bases; J trimming: 5 bases; junction bases outside the gene matches: 12. From germline, CDR1 is DFQATT and CDR2 SNEGSKA (reference sequence). This CDR3 comprises 15 residues. The CDR3: CSAIPVTSAGETQYF. CDR3 nucleotide sequence: TGCAGTGCTATCCCCGTGACTAGCGCCGGGGAGACCCAGTACTTC.

This clonotype was seen a handful of times. The chain carries TRBV14 and TRBJ2-1, with TRBD2 identical over 9 bases. The germline V gene encodes CDR1 SGHDN and CDR2 FVKESK. CDR3 length: 16 amino acids. V lost 4 bases and J lost 8; bases outside the gene matches: 12. The CDR3 DNA follows: TGTGCCAGCAGCCCATGGGGGCGGGGGGGCCGACATGAGCAGTTCTTC. It specifies CASSPWGRGGRHEQFF.

This clonotype has ten or more counts. The chain links TRBV6-1 to TRBJ2-2; no firm D call. The CDR3 has 15 amino acids. From germline, CDR1 is MNHNS and CDR2 SASEGT. Trimming took off 4 bases at V and 2 bases at J, with 11 bases between the two ends. CDR3 sequence: CASSVGSLNTGELFF. The CDR3 DNA sequence: TGTGCCAGCAGTGTTGGCAGCCTCAACACCGGGGAGCTGTTTTTT.

The chain joins TRBV9 to TRBJ2-5; no reliable D call. Germline V gene lookup returns CDR1 SGDLS and CDR2 YYNGEE. Trimming shortened V by 0 bases and J by 1 base, and 10 bases separated the two germline ends. The CDR3 runs to 15 residues. Here the CDR3 DNA reads TGTGCCAGCAGCGTAGCTACGAGTTTCCAAGAGACCCAGTACTTC. Encoded protein: CASSVATSFQETQYF.

This chain joins TRBV3-1 and TRBJ2-2; D gene unclear. Trimming stripped 2 bases from V and 8 bases from J, with 9 bases between. Germline V lookup: CDR1 LGHDT, CDR2 YNNKEL (reference sequence). The CDR3 runs 13 residues. The CDR3 reads CASSQSLVGELFF. The CDR3 DNA reads as TGTGCCAGCAGCCAAAGCCTGGTTGGGGAGCTGTTTTTT. Full variable domain (missing parts from reference TRBV3-1 and TRBJ2-2): DTAVSQTPKYLVTQMGNDKSIKCEQNLGHDTMYWYKQDSKKFLKIMFSYNNKELIINETVPNRFSPKSPDKAHLNLHINSLELGDSAVYFCASSQSLVGELFFGEGSRLTVL.

In its sample, this clonotype was seen a few times. The chain has TRBV3-1 and TRBJ2-5, with D hard to call. V gave up 1 base and J gave up 5 bases, with 17 bases separating them. This CDR3 region has 16 residues. Germline-derived CDR1 and CDR2 are LGHDT and YNNKEL (reference sequence). CDR3 in DNA: TGTGCCAGCAGCCAAGTCCCCATACCATCTGGGGAGACCCAGTACTTC. This sequence encodes CASSQVPIPSGETQYF.

The chain joins TRBV5-1 to TRBJ2-5; tentatively, D is TRBD2 (5 bases). Germline assignment: CDR1 SGHRS and CDR2 YFSETQ. CDR3 length: 12 amino acids. Trimming left V 4 bases short and J 10 bases short, with 14 bases between. The CDR3 region is CASSPDSRDQYF. The CDR3 nucleotides read TGCGCCAGCAGCCCGGACTCTAGAGACCAGTACTTC.

This clonotype turned up a few times. V and J are TRBV6-1 and TRBJ2-2; D is uncertain. With 3 bases removed from V and 4 bases from J, the gap between germline ends came to 6 bases. Germline V gene data show CDR1 as MNHNS and CDR2 as SASEGT. There are 13 residues in the CDR3. CDR3 residues: CASSELLTGELFF. The CDR3 region has the DNA TGTGCCAGCAGTGAGTTACTCACCGGGGAGCTGTTTTTT.

The chain joins TRBV19 to TRBJ2-7; TRBD1 matches 8 bases. Germline V gene sequence: CDR1 LNHDA, CDR2 SQIVND (reference sequence). CDR3 length: 14 amino acids. Trimming removed 3 bases from V and 6 bases from J; junction bases left unmatched: 7. For the CDR3, the DNA is TGTGCCAGTAGTATCCAGGGGGCGTCGGTCGAGCAGTACTTC. This encodes CASSIQGASVEQYF.

The table lists this clonotype with a few counts. The V call is TRBV2, the J call TRBJ1-4, with TRBD1 matching over 8 bases. The CDR3 covers 15 residues. The germline V gene encodes CDR1 SNHLY and CDR2 FYNNEI. The trim removed 7 bases at V and 1 base at J, leaving 5 bases unmatched. In nucleotides, the CDR3 is TGTGCCAGCAAAGCCGACAGGGGAACTAATGAAAAACTGTTTTTT. Translation gives CASKADRGTNEKLFF.

The chain carries TRBV7-9 and TRBJ2-2; a possible D gene is TRBD1 (5 bases). V was clipped by 3 bases and J by 2 bases, with 10 bases between them. The CDR3 covers 15 residues. Germline loops: CDR1 SEHNR, CDR2 FQNEAQ (reference sequence). CDR3 bases: TGTGCCAGCAGCTTTCAAAGGGGTAACACCGGGGAGCTGTTTTTT. Protein product: CASSFQRGNTGELFF.

This clonotype was recorded a few times. The V and J genes are TRBV3-1 and TRBJ2-5; tentatively, D is TRBD1 or TRBD2 (7 bases each). Trimming took 6 bases from V and 0 from J, leaving 17 bases between them. Germline V CDR1 and CDR2: LGHDT, YNNKEL (reference sequence). This CDR3 comprises 16 residues. The chain's CDR3 is CASRPLQGGYQETQYF. As DNA, the CDR3 is TGTGCCAGCAGACCTCTCCAGGGGGGGTACCAAGAGACCCAGTACTTC.

This clonotype was seen repeatedly, ten times or more. The J gene is TRBJ1-5, the V gene TRBV4-1; D is undetermined. Germline V gene sequence: CDR1 MGHRA, CDR2 YSYEKL. The CDR3 loop spans 16 amino acids. Trimming stripped 0 bases from V and 3 bases from J, with 12 bases between. The CDR3 region has the DNA TGCGCCAGCAGCCAAGATTGGCCACAGAACAATCAGCCCCAGCATTTT. Amino acid sequence: CASSQDWPQNNQPQHF.

There are many counts of this clonotype. This rearrangement joins TRBV24-1 to TRBJ2-2; 9 nucleotides line up with TRBD2. Trimming removed 5 bases from V and 7 bases from J; junction bases left unmatched: 4. Germline loops: CDR1 KGHDR, CDR2 SFDVKD. The CDR3 extends over 14 amino acids. CDR3 coding DNA: TGTGCCACCAGTGTTGCGGGGGGGCTCGGGGAGCTGTTTTTT. Translated: CATSVAGGLGELFF.

This clonotype was observed at least ten times. V and J are TRBV20-1 and TRBJ2-5, with D tentatively TRBD1 (5 bases). Trimming took off 1 base at V and 1 base at J, with 10 bases between the two ends. This CDR3 comprises 14 residues. Germline V gives CDR1 DFQATT, CDR2 SNEGSKA (reference sequence). CDR3 sequence reads: CSARVSRAQETQYF. CDR3 in DNA: TGCAGTGCTAGAGTGAGCAGGGCCCAAGAGACCCAGTACTTC.